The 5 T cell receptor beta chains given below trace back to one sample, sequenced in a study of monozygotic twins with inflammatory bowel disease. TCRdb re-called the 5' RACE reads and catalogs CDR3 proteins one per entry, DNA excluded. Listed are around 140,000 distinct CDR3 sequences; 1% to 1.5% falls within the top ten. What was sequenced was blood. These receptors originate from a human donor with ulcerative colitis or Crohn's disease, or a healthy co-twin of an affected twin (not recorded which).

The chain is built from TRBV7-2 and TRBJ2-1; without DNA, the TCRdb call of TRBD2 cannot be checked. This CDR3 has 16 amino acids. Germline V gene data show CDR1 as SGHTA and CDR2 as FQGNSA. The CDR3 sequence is CASSLASGRKVNEQFF.

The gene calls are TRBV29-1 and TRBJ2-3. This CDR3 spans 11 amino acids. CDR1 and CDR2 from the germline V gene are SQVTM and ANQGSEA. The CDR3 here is CSVLIGDTQYF.

The CDR3 sequence: CAIKPNQGASYEQYF. This sequence joins TRBV10-3 and TRBJ2-7; without DNA, the TCRdb call of TRBD1 cannot be checked. The CDR3 extends over 15 amino acids. The germline gives CDR1 ENHRY, CDR2 SYGVKD.

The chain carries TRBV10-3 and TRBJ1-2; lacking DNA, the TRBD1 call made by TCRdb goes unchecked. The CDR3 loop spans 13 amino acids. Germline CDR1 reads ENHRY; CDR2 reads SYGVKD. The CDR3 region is CAINAAGADGYTF.

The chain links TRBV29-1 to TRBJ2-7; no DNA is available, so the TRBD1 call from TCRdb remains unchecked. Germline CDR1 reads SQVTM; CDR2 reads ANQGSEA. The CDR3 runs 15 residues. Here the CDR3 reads CSVILTGTGMGEQYF.